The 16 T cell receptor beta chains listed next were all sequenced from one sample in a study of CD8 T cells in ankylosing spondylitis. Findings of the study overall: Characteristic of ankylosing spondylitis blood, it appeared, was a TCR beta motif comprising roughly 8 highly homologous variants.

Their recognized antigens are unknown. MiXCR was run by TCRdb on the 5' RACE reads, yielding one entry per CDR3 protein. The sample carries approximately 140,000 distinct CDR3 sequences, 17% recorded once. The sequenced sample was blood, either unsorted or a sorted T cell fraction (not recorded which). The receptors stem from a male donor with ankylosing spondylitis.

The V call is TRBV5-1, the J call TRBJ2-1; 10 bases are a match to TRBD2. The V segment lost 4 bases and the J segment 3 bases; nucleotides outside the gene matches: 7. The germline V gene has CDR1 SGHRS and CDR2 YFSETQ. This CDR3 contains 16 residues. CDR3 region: CASSPRASGSYNEQFF. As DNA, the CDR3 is TGCGCCAGCAGCCCCCGGGCTAGCGGGAGCTACAATGAGCAGTTCTTC. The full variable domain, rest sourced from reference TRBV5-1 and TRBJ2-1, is KAGVTQTPRYLIKTRGQQVTLSCSPISGHRSVSWYQQTPGQGLQFLFEYFSETQRNKGNFPGRFSGRQFSNSRSEMNVSTLELGDSALYLCASSPRASGSYNEQFFGPGTRLTVL.

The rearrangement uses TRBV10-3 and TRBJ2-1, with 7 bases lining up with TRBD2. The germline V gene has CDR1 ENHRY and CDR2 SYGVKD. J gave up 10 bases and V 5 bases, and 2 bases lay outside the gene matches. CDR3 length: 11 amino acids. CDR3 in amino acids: CAISRGVEQFF. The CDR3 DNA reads TGTGCCATCAGTCGGGGGGTAGAGCAGTTCTTC.

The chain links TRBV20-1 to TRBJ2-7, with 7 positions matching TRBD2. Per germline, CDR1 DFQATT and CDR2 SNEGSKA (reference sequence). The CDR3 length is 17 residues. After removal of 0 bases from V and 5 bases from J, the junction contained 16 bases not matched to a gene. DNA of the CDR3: TGCAGTGCTAGAGATAGGATTGGGGACTACACGGGGGACGAGCAGTACTTC. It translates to CSARDRIGDYTGDEQYF.

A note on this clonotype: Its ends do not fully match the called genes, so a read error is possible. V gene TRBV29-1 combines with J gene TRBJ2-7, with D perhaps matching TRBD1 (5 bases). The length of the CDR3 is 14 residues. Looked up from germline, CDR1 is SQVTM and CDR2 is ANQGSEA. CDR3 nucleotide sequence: TGCAGCGTTGAAGGGACACCGTACTCCCACGAGCAGTACTTC. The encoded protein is CSVEGTPYSHEQYF.

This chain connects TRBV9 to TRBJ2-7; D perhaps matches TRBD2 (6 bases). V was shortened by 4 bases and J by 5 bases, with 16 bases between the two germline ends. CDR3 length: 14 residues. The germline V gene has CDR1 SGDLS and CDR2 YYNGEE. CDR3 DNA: TGTGCCAGCAGCCCCCGACTAGGAAATCACGAGCAGTACTTC. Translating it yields CASSPRLGNHEQYF.

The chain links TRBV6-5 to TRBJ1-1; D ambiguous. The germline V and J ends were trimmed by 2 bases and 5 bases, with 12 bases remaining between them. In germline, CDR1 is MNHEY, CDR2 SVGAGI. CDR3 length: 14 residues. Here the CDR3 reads CASSYREGATEAFF. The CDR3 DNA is TGTGCCAGCAGTTACAGGGAGGGAGCGACTGAAGCTTTCTTT.

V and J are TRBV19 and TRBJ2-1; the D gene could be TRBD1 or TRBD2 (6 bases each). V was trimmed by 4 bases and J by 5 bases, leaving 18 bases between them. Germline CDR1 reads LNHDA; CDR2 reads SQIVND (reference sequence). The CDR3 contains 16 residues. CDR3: CASSTRRGVGDNEQFF. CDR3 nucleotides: TGTGCCAGTAGTACCCGAAGGGGGGTTGGGGACAATGAGCAGTTCTTC.

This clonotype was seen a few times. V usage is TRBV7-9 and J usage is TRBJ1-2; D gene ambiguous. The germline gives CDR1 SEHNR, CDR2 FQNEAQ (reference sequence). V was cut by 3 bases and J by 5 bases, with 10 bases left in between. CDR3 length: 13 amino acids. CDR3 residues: CASSFSDDYGYTF. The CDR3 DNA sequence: TGTGCCAGCAGCTTTTCAGACGATTATGGCTACACCTTC. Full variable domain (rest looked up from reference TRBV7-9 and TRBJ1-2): DTGVSQNPRHKITKRGQNVTFRCDPISEHNRLYWYRQTLGQGPEFLTYFQNEAQLEKSRLLSDRFSAERPKGSFSTLEIQRTEQGDSAMYLCASSFSDDYGYTFGSGTRLTVV.

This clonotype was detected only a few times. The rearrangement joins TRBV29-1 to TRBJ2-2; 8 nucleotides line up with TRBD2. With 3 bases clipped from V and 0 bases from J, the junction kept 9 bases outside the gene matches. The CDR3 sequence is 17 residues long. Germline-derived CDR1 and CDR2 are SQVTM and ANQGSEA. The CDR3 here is CSVEASGLGANTGELFF. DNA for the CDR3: TGCAGCGTTGAGGCTAGCGGGTTAGGAGCGAACACCGGGGAGCTGTTTTTT.

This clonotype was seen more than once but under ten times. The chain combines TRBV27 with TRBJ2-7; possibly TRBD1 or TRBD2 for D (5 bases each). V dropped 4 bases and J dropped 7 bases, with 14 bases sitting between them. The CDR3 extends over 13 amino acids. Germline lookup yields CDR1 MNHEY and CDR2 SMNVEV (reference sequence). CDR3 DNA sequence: TGTGCCAGCAGTTCCAGGGTGGGACCGGAGCAGTACTTC. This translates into CASSSRVGPEQYF.

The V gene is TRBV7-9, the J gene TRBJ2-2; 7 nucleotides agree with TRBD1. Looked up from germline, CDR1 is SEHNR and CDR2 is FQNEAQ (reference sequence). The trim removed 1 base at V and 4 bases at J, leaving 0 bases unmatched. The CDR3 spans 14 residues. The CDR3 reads CASSLGQGTGELFF. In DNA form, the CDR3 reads TGTGCCAGCAGCTTAGGACAGGGCACCGGGGAGCTGTTTTTT.

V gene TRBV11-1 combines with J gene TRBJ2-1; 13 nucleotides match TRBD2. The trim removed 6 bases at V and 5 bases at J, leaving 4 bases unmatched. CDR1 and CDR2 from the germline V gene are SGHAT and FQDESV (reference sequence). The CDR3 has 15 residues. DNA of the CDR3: TGTGCCAGCAGGCGACTAGCGGGAGGCCACAATGAGCAGTTCTTC. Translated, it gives CASRRLAGGHNEQFF.

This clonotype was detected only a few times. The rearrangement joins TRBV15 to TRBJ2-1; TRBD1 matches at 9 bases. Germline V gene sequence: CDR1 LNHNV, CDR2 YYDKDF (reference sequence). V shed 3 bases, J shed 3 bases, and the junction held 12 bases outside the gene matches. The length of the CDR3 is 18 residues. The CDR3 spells CATSSNPGTGWDYNEQFF. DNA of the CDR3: TGTGCCACCAGCAGCAACCCCGGGACAGGGTGGGACTACAATGAGCAGTTCTTC.

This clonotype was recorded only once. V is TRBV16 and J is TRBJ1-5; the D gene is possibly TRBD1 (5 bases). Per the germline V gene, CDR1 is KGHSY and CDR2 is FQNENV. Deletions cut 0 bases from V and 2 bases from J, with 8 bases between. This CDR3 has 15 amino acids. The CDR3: CASSQSGRGNQPQHF. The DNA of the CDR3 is TGTGCCAGCAGCCAATCGGGCAGGGGCAATCAGCCCCAGCATTTT.

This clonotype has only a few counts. The DNA of the CDR3 is TGTGCCAGTAGTCCCGGGACCGTTATGAACACTGAAGCTTTCTTT. This gives the protein CASSPGTVMNTEAFF. The chain has TRBV19 and TRBJ1-1, with D possibly matching TRBD1 (5 bases). Germline lookup yields CDR1 LNHDA and CDR2 SQIVND (reference sequence). Trimming shortened V by 5 bases and J by 0 bases, and 13 bases separated the two germline ends. The CDR3 has 15 amino acids.

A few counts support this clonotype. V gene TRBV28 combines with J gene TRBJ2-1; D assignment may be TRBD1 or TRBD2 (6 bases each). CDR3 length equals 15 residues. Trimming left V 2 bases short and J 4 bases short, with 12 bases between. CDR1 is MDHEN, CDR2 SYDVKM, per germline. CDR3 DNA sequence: TGTGCCAGCAGTTTAGCCAGGGGACTGTACAATGAGCAGTTCTTC. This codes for CASSLARGLYNEQFF.